Sequencing of this T cell receptor beta chain was carried out in a study of identical twins. TCRdb redid the calling of the 5' RACE reads with MiXCR, one entry per CDR3 protein. This table has a few hundred thousand distinct CDR3 sequences, roughly 15% appearing once. Germline CDR1 reads SGHTA; CDR2 reads FQGNSA. Trimming stripped 3 bases from V and 5 bases from J, with 13 bases between. The length of the CDR3 is 14 residues. This clonotype was detected a few times. These same data were also listed under a study on yellow fever vaccine responses in identical twins. That source adds: As reported, the vaccine T cell response of twins seemed partly convergent and partly personalized.

Sequenced sample: CD4+ T cells sorted from blood. The receptor was derived from a woman aged 18-30 years in good health. The gene calls are TRBV7-2 and TRBJ2-5, with no clear D. This chain's CDR3 is CASSFSVTRETQYF. The CDR3, as DNA: TGTGCCAGCAGCTTTTCCGTCACACGGGAGACCCAGTACTTC. The complete variable domain, with remaining parts taken from reference TRBV7-2 and TRBJ2-5, reads GAGVSQSPSNKVTEKGKDVELRCDPISGHTALYWYRQSLGQGLEFLIYFQGNSAPDKSGLPSDRFSAERTGGSVSTLTIQRTQQEDSAVYLCASSFSVTRETQYFGPGTRLLVL.